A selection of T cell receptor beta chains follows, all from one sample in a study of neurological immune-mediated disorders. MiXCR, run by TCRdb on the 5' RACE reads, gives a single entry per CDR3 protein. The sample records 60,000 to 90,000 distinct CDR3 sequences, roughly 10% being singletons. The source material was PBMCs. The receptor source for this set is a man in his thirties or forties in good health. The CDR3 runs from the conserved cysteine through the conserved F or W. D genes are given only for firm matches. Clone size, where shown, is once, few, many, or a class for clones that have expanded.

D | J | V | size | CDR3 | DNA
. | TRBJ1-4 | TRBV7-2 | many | CASSLDWDKNEKLFF | TGTGCCAGCAGCTTAGACTGGGACAAAAATGAAAAACTGTTTTTT
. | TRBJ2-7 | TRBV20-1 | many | CSAAIGVFPYEQYF | TGCAGTGCTGCAATTGGGGTATTCCCCTACGAGCAGTACTTC
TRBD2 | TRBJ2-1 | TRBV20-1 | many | CSARTSGSHSYNEQFF | TGCAGTGCCCGGACTAGCGGGAGTCACTCCTACAATGAGCAGTTCTTC
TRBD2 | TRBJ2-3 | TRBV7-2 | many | CASTLAGGPDTQYF | TGTGCCAGCACCCTAGCGGGAGGGCCAGATACGCAGTATTTT
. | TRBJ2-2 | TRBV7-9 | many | CASSPRRAENTGELFF | TGTGCCAGCAGCCCGAGGCGGGCCGAGAACACCGGGGAGCTGTTTTTT
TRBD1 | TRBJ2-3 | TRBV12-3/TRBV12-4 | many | CASSPGQGEADTQYF | TGTGCCAGCAGCCCGGGACAGGGGGAAGCAGATACGCAGTATTTT
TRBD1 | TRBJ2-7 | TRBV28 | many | CASSFLPGQGSYEQYF | TGTGCCAGCAGTTTCTTACCGGGACAGGGGAGTTACGAGCAGTACTTC
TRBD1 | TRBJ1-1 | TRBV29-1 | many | CSASDRGRPEAFF | TGCAGCGCCTCAGACAGGGGAAGGCCTGAAGCTTTCTTT
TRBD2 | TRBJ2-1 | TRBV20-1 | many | CSARETGLAYNEQFF | TGCAGTGCTAGAGAGACGGGACTAGCCTACAATGAGCAGTTCTTC
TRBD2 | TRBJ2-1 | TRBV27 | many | CASRTGTSGTEQFF | TGTGCCAGCAGGACCGGGACTAGCGGGACCGAGCAGTTCTTC
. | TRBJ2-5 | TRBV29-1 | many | CSVGGVPQETQYF | TGCAGCGTTGGAGGGGTTCCACAAGAGACCCAGTACTTC
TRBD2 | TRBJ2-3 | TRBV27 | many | CASSFQAGRVADTQYF | TGTGCCAGCAGTTTCCAAGCCGGGAGGGTGGCAGATACGCAGTATTTT
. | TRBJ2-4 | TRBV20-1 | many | CSARDSLQYF | TGCAGTGCTAGAGATAGCCTTCAGTACTTC
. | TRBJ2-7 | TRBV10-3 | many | CAITSPRGGRTYEQYF | TGTGCCATCACGTCCCCCCGGGGTGGCCGGACCTACGAGCAGTACTTC
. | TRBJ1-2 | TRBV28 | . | CASSGSSGRNYGYTF | TGTGCCAGCAGTGGGTCGAGCGGACGAAACTATGGCTACACCTTC
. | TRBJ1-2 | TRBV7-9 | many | CASSLVRRVDYGYTF | TGTGCCAGCAGCTTAGTCAGGAGGGTTGACTATGGCTACACCTTC
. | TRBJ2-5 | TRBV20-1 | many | CSDLRNVVVQETQYF | TGCAGTGACCTACGGAACGTTGTGGTACAAGAGACCCAGTACTTC
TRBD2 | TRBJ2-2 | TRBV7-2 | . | CASGLGNSGELFF | TGTGCCAGCGGCTTAGGAAACAGCGGGGAGCTCTTTTTT
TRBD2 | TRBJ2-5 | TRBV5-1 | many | CASSSRGGGQETQYF | TGCGCCAGCAGCTCCCGCGGGGGAGGGCAAGAGACCCAGTACTTC
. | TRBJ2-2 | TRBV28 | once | CASPCTDKGPEPNTGGLFF | TGTGCCAGCCCCTGCACGGACAAGGGACCCGAACCGAACACCGGGGGGCTGTTTTTT
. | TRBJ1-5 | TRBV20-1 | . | CSANSDNQPQHF | TGCAGTGCTAACAGCGACAATCAGCCCCAGCATTTT
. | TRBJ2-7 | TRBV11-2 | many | CASSSHYEQYF | TGTGCCAGCAGCTCACACTACGAGCAGTACTTC
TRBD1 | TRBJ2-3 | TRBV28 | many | CATCHRTGRTDTQYF | TGTGCCACCTGCCACAGGACAGGTCGAACAGATACGCAGTATTTT
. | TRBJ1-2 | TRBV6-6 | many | CASSYEGGYTF | TGTGCCAGCAGTTACGAAGGGGGCTACACCTTC
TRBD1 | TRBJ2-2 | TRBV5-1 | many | CASSLGQGFPGELFF | TGCGCCAGCAGCTTGGGACAGGGGTTTCCCGGGGAGCTGTTTTTT
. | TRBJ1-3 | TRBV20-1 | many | CSARDPSSGNTIYF | TGCAGTGCTAGAGATCCGAGCTCTGGAAACACCATATATTTT
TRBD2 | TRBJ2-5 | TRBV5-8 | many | CASSLGLAGEYQETQYF | TGTGCCAGCAGCTTGGGACTAGCGGGGGAGTACCAAGAGACCCAGTACTTC
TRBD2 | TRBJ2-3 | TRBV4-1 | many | CASTKTLPGLVTADTQYF | TGCGCCAGCACTAAAACCCTCCCGGGACTAGTCACCGCAGATACGCAGTATTTT
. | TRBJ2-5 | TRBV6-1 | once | CASSEVLGQETQYF | TGTGCCAGCAGTGAAGTTCTAGGGCAAGAAACCCAGTACTTC